This TCR beta chain was obtained from a study of T-cell memory formation after mild COVID-19. Study at large: TCR clustering was largely donor specific.

Concerning this clonotype: The antigen is not known.

TCRdb used MiXCR to reprocess the 5' RACE reads, holding one entry per CDR3 protein. The data contain approximately 150,000 distinct CDR3 sequences, 15% to 20% of them singletons. Findings and caveats of the study: Detection of some responders pre-infection suggested pre-existing cross-reactive memory T cells participated. The main location of contracting CD4+ clones was CM and EM, and that of contracting CD8+ clones was EMRA. Among clones contracting day 15 to 85, CD4/CD8 was balanced, whereas later expanders leaned CD4+.

This CDR3 contains 16 residues. Per germline, CDR1 SGHNT and CDR2 YENEEA. Trimming removed 4 bases from V and 0 bases from J, with 15 bases in between. The chain links TRBV11-3 to TRBJ1-1; no clear D gene. This clonotype originated in an adult woman who had mild COVID-19 (a few samples of this study predate the infection). Cell type and time point are not known. Sequencing was carried out using PBMCs or a T cell subset sorted from them (not recorded which). The DNA of the CDR3 is TGTGCCAGCAGCTCCATTTTTACGAGTATGAACACTGAAGCTTTCTTT. Residues: CASSSIFTSMNTEAFF.